Below are 3 T cell receptor beta chains sequenced from a single sample in a study of read filtering for tumor transcriptome and immune sequencing (dated by TCRdb to about 2020). The sequencing machine was an Illumina HiSeq 4000. Starting from roughly 0.4 ug RNA, TCR libraries were constructed with the Immunoverse kit using molecular barcoded adaptors that cover the alpha/delta and beta/gamma chains. In-frame beta chains were kept once TCRdb had trimmed the public reads at Q25 with fastp and called clones with MiXCR. When rows share a CDR3 protein, they turn into one entry using the most common DNA and genes. Counted in this sample were over 80,000 distinct CDR3 sequences; 10% to 15% of them appeared once. The ten biggest clones cover 14% to 15% of the sample. Material for sequencing was a population of CD138-negative cells sorted from bone marrow. The cell subset or site label on this specimen signifies: bone marrow mononuclear cells depleted of CD138+ plasma/myeloma cells by negative magnetic selection. These receptors were taken from a donor at least 40 years old with multiple myeloma.

This clonotype was recorded many times. The V call is TRBV9, the J call TRBJ1-1; possible D gene TRBD1, 6 bases. Germline assignment: CDR1 SGDLS and CDR2 YYNGEE. V lost 2 bases to trimming and J lost 0 bases, with 11 bases between them. The CDR3 consists of 15 residues. The CDR3 DNA follows: TGTGCCAGCAGCGTCGGACAGACAATGAACACTGAAGCTTTCTTT. Its protein is CASSVGQTMNTEAFF.

This clonotype has a count of ten or more. In DNA, the CDR3 is TGCAGCGCGGTCGGAGGGGGCCGAACTGAAGCTTTCTTT. Its translation: CSAVGGGRTEAFF. The chain recombines TRBV29-1 with TRBJ1-1; TRBD1 aligns across 7 bases. The ends lost 7 bases at V and 5 bases at J; junction bases unmatched: 10. The length of the CDR3 is 13 residues. CDR1 is SQVTM and CDR2 is ANQGSEA in the germline V gene.

In this sample, this clonotype turned up many times. The chain has TRBV5-1 and TRBJ2-1, with 9 bases identical to TRBD2. This CDR3 has 17 amino acids. CDR1 SGHRS and CDR2 YFSETQ come from the germline V gene. J was trimmed by 8 bases and V by 4 bases; bases with no gene match: 16. The CDR3 is CASSRGLAGASQYEQFF. The CDR3 DNA reads as TGCGCCAGCAGCCGGGGTTTAGCGGGGGCCTCCCAGTATGAGCAGTTCTTC. Drawing the rest from reference TRBV5-1 and TRBJ2-1, the complete variable domain is KAGVTQTPRYLIKTRGQQVTLSCSPISGHRSVSWYQQTPGQGLQFLFEYFSETQRNKGNFPGRFSGRQFSNSRSEMNVSTLELGDSALYLCASSRGLAGASQYEQFFGPGTRLTVL.